This is a list of T cell receptor beta chains from one sample in a study of lymphopenia after photon versus proton radiotherapy. Assay: immunoSEQ multiplex PCR; the TCRdb copy retains only in-frame clones and omits some. The profile shows more than 25,000 clones, roughly four fifths of them singletons. The material was peripheral blood, obtained from a patient treated with photon-based radiotherapy. These receptors came from a woman in her forties or fifties with pancreatic cancer. Each CDR3 is given with its conserved first and last residue. D genes are given only for firm matches. Rows may omit the clone size; those that give it use once, few, many or a size class.

len	d_gene	j_gene	v_gene	abundance	CDR3nt	CDR3aa
13	TRBD1	TRBJ2-5	TRBV5-1	once	TGCGCCAGCAGCCCCGACAGGGTGGAGACCCAGTACTTC	CASSPDRVETQYF
15	NA	TRBJ2-2	TRBV7-2	NA	TGTGCCAGCAGCTTAGCTGTGGCTAGCTCCGGGGAGCTGTTTTTT	CASSLAVASSGELFF
20	TRBD2	TRBJ2-1	TRBV7-6	NA	TGTGCCAGCAGCGACCCGGCGGGTACTAGCGGCTTTTTTGGGGTTAATGAGCAGTTCTTC	CASSDPAGTSGFFGVNEQFF
15	NA	TRBJ2-7	TRBV27	NA	TGTGCCAGCAGTCCCAGCGGGCATAGCTCCTACGAGCAGTACTTC	CASSPSGHSSYEQYF
15	TRBD1	TRBJ1-5	TRBV4-1	NA	TGCGCCAGCAGCCAGTCTACAGGGGGGAGTCAGCCCCAGCATTTT	CASSQSTGGSQPQHF
15	NA	TRBJ1-5	TRBV19	NA	TGTGCCAGTAGTATAGGGTCGGGGGCGAATCAGCCCCAGCATTTT	CASSIGSGANQPQHF
14	NA	TRBJ2-1	TRBV19	NA	TGTGCCAGTAGTATGGCCCTCGGGATCAATGAGCAGTTCTTC	CASSMALGINEQFF
21	NA	TRBJ1-3	TRBV12-2	NA	TGTGCAAGTCGCTTATCGAGGGCGGAAGGACGAAATTTCAACTCTGGAAACACCATATATTTT	CASRLSRAEGRNFNSGNTIYF
13	TRBD1	TRBJ1-3	TRBV10-3	once	TGTGCCACGACGGGACAGGCAGGAAACACCATATATTTT	CATTGQAGNTIYF
12	TRBD1	TRBJ2-5	TRBV29-1	NA	TGCAGAGCGACAGGGGTCCAAGAGACCCAGTACTTC	CRATGVQETQYF
11	NA	TRBJ1-1	TRBV5-6	NA	TGTGCCAGCAGCGGCGGGACAGAAGCTTTCTTT	CASSGGTEAFF
19	TRBD1	TRBJ2-6	TRBV5-1	few	TGCGCCAGCAGCTCGCAGGGGGGACAGGGCCCCTCTGGGGCCAACGTCCTGACTTTC	CASSSQGGQGPSGANVLTF
13	NA	TRBJ2-5	TRBV29-1	NA	TGCAGCCTGCGGGCTCCAGGGATGAAGACCCAGTACTTC	CSLRAPGMKTQYF
14	TRBD2	TRBJ2-1	TRBV7-2	NA	TGTGCCAGCAGCAGACCGGGACTAACAAATGAGCAGTTCTTC	CASSRPGLTNEQFF
16	TRBD1	TRBJ1-5	TRBV28	NA	TGTGCCAGCAGTTCCCGACAGGGGGCGCGGGATCAGCCCCAGCATTTT	CASSSRQGARDQPQHF
12	NA	TRBJ2-7	TRBV7-9	NA	TGTGCCAGCAGCTTAGCAGCGCACGAGCAGTACTTC	CASSLAAHEQYF
15	TRBD2	TRBJ2-3	TRBV28	NA	TGTGCCAGCACCTCAACCGGGACTAACACAGATACGCAGTATTTT	CASTSTGTNTDTQYF
15	TRBD1	TRBJ2-7	TRBV29-1	NA	TGCAGCGTTGAATTGACAGGGAGAGGCTCCTACGAGCAGTACTTC	CSVELTGRGSYEQYF
16	NA	TRBJ1-4	TRBV5-1	once	TGCGCCAGCAGCCCGGGACAACTCGCAACTAATGAAAAACTGTTTTTT	CASSPGQLATNEKLFF
13	NA	TRBJ1-2	TRBV7-2	NA	TGTGCCAGCAGCTTTGAGGGGACCGGTGGCTACACCTTC	CASSFEGTGGYTF
15	NA	TRBJ1-3	TRBV7-2	once	TGTGCCAGCAGCTTATCAAGGAGCTCTGGAAACACCATATATTTT	CASSLSRSSGNTIYF
15	TRBD1	TRBJ1-2	TRBV7-2	NA	TGTGCCAGCAGCTCCCCGAGACAGGGGATGGATGGCTACACCTTC	CASSSPRQGMDGYTF
15	NA	TRBJ1-1	TRBV15	NA	TGTGCCACCAGCAGATACCGGGATCGAGACACTGAAGCTTTCTTT	CATSRYRDRDTEAFF
11	NA	TRBJ1-2	TRBV6-5	NA	TGTGCCAGCAGTTCAGGGTTGCGCTACACCTTC	CASSSGLRYTF
15	NA	TRBJ1-1	TRBV4-1	few	TGCGCCAGCAGCCTCGGGCGGGGAAGGAACACTGAAGCTTTCTTT	CASSLGRGRNTEAFF
15	TRBD2	TRBJ2-1	TRBV2	NA	TGTGCCAGCAGCACGGGACTAGCGGTCTACAATGAGCAGTTCTTC	CASSTGLAVYNEQFF
13	NA	TRBJ2-1	TRBV19	once	TGTGCCAGTAGTATAACAGGCTACAATGAGCAGTTCTTC	CASSITGYNEQFF
16	TRBD1	TRBJ2-5	TRBV7-2	NA	TGTGCCAGCAGCCTACCCCCTTCGACAGGGAGAGAGACCCAGTACTTC	CASSLPPSTGRETQYF
14	NA	TRBJ1-1	TRBV28	NA	TGTGCCAGCAGTCCCCCGACACTTAACACTGAAGCTTTCTTT	CASSPPTLNTEAFF